The rows below give T cell receptor beta chains drawn from one sample of a study of cytomegalovirus exposure and HLA in healthy donors. The data were produced by immunoSEQ multiplex PCR, yet TCRdb's version contains in-frame clones alone and is incomplete. Found here are 100,000 to 150,000 clones, around 75% of them singletons; the top ten hold around 3.3%. The sequenced sample consisted of PBMCs. The receptor set was obtained from a woman in her fifties or sixties in good health and CMV-seronegative. The CDR3 runs from the conserved cysteine through the conserved F or W. Fields, in order: clone size, V gene, J gene, D gene, CDR3 protein, CDR3 DNA. D genes are given only for firm matches. A clone size is listed for some rows: how often the clone was seen (once, few, many), or a class if it is expanded.

abundance: -
v_gene: TRBV6-1
j_gene: TRBJ2-5
d_gene: -
CDR3aa: CATREGGGKETQYF
CDR3nt: TGTGCCACCCGTGAAGGAGGGGGCAAAGAGACCCAGTACTTC

abundance: once
v_gene: TRBV29-1
j_gene: TRBJ2-1
d_gene: -
CDR3aa: CSVTPRGEEQFF
CDR3nt: TGCAGCGTTACCCCTCGGGGAGAGGAGCAGTTCTTC

abundance: -
v_gene: TRBV27
j_gene: TRBJ2-2
d_gene: TRBD1
CDR3aa: CASSLSSSGRGRTGELFF
CDR3nt: TGTGCCAGCAGTTTATCGAGTAGTGGCAGGGGGCGAACCGGGGAGCTGTTTTTT

abundance: few
v_gene: TRBV19
j_gene: TRBJ2-2
d_gene: -
CDR3aa: CASSMLQGRAGELFF
CDR3nt: TGTGCCAGTAGTATGCTTCAGGGGAGGGCCGGGGAGCTGTTTTTT

abundance: -
v_gene: TRBV14
j_gene: TRBJ2-1
d_gene: TRBD2
CDR3aa: CASSHDRGRPSGRYNEQFF
CDR3nt: TGTGCCAGCAGCCACGACAGAGGACGGCCTAGCGGGAGATACAATGAGCAGTTCTTC

abundance: -
v_gene: TRBV29-1
j_gene: TRBJ2-1
d_gene: TRBD2
CDR3aa: CSVGPSGRGNEQFF
CDR3nt: TGCAGCGTTGGCCCTAGCGGGAGAGGGAATGAGCAGTTCTTC

abundance: -
v_gene: TRBV10-2
j_gene: TRBJ2-4
d_gene: -
CDR3aa: CASSATEIQYF
CDR3nt: TGCGCCAGCAGTGCCACAGAGATTCAGTACTTC

abundance: -
v_gene: TRBV19
j_gene: TRBJ2-7
d_gene: TRBD2
CDR3aa: CASSKAGAYEQYF
CDR3nt: TGTGCCAGTAGTAAGGCGGGAGCCTACGAGCAGTACTTC

abundance: few
v_gene: TRBV9
j_gene: TRBJ1-1
d_gene: -
CDR3aa: CASSVSVGGTEAFF
CDR3nt: TGTGCCAGCAGCGTCTCAGTCGGGGGTACGGAAGCTTTCTTT

abundance: -
v_gene: TRBV7-2
j_gene: TRBJ2-7
d_gene: TRBD2
CDR3aa: CASTISSGGPYEQYF
CDR3nt: TGTGCCAGCACCATCTCCTCGGGGGGGCCCTACGAGCAGTACTTC

abundance: -
v_gene: TRBV6-5
j_gene: TRBJ2-1
d_gene: -
CDR3aa: CASSYSGDDEQFF
CDR3nt: TGTGCCAGCAGTTACAGCGGAGACGATGAGCAGTTCTTC

abundance: -
v_gene: TRBV28
j_gene: TRBJ2-1
d_gene: TRBD2
CDR3aa: CASSLFAGGQFF
CDR3nt: TGTGCCAGCAGTTTATTTGCGGGAGGGCAGTTCTTC

abundance: -
v_gene: TRBV9
j_gene: TRBJ2-3
d_gene: -
CDR3aa: CASSVSGSGLGDTQYF
CDR3nt: TGTGCCAGCAGCGTTTCAGGGTCCGGGCTTGGAGATACGCAGTATTTT

abundance: -
v_gene: TRBV7-2
j_gene: TRBJ2-7
d_gene: TRBD2
CDR3aa: CASSVKGLAGEVYEQYF
CDR3nt: TGTGCCAGCAGTGTCAAGGGGCTAGCGGGAGAGGTTTACGAGCAGTACTTC

abundance: -
v_gene: TRBV19
j_gene: TRBJ2-1
d_gene: TRBD1
CDR3aa: CASRVTGGGEQFF
CDR3nt: TGTGCCAGTAGGGTAACAGGGGGCGGTGAGCAGTTCTTC

abundance: once
v_gene: TRBV7-8
j_gene: TRBJ2-3
d_gene: -
CDR3aa: CASSPYSPRGDTQYF
CDR3nt: TGTGCCAGCAGCCCGTATAGCCCAAGGGGGGATACGCAGTATTTT

abundance: -
v_gene: TRBV28
j_gene: TRBJ2-7
d_gene: TRBD1
CDR3aa: CASSSMGQGSYEQYF
CDR3nt: TGTGCCAGCAGTTCAATGGGACAGGGGTCCTACGAGCAGTACTTC

abundance: -
v_gene: TRBV9
j_gene: TRBJ2-5
d_gene: TRBD1
CDR3aa: CASSEGQGALEQYF
CDR3nt: TGTGCCAGCAGCGAGGGACAGGGGGCGTTGGAGCAGTACTTC

abundance: -
v_gene: TRBV10-3
j_gene: TRBJ2-1
d_gene: TRBD2
CDR3aa: CATGLAGTNEQFF
CDR3nt: TGTGCCACCGGACTAGCGGGCACCAATGAGCAGTTCTTC

abundance: -
v_gene: TRBV10-3
j_gene: TRBJ2-1
d_gene: -
CDR3aa: CAISESLALGNEQFF
CDR3nt: TGTGCCATCAGTGAGTCCCTAGCCTTAGGGAATGAGCAGTTCTTC

abundance: -
v_gene: TRBV7-9
j_gene: TRBJ2-1
d_gene: -
CDR3aa: CASSLDVLGSLEFF
CDR3nt: TGTGCCAGCAGCTTAGATGTACTAGGGAGTTTGGAGTTCTTC

abundance: -
v_gene: TRBV7-3
j_gene: TRBJ1-4
d_gene: TRBD1
CDR3aa: CASSYGRTGEKLFF
CDR3nt: TGTGCCAGCTCATATGGCCGGACAGGAGAAAAACTGTTTTTT

abundance: -
v_gene: TRBV28
j_gene: TRBJ2-2
d_gene: -
CDR3aa: CASSSRAGLPITGELFF
CDR3nt: TGTGCCAGCAGTTCGAGGGCGGGCCTCCCTATAACCGGGGAGCTGTTTTTT

abundance: -
v_gene: TRBV5-4
j_gene: TRBJ1-2
d_gene: TRBD1
CDR3aa: CASSMDRVDGYTF
CDR3nt: TGTGCCAGCAGCATGGACAGGGTCGATGGCTACACCTTC

abundance: -
v_gene: TRBV9
j_gene: TRBJ1-6
d_gene: TRBD1
CDR3aa: CASSVAGQTNSPFHF
CDR3nt: TGTGCCAGCAGCGTAGCGGGACAGACTAATTCACCCTTCCACTTT

abundance: -
v_gene: TRBV6-1
j_gene: TRBJ1-1
d_gene: TRBD1
CDR3aa: CASRPLTGGSEAFF
CDR3nt: TGTGCCAGCAGACCCTTAACAGGGGGGAGTGAAGCTTTCTTT

abundance: -
v_gene: TRBV7-2
j_gene: TRBJ2-1
d_gene: -
CDR3aa: CASSLARGRGSYNEQFF
CDR3nt: TGTGCCAGCAGCTTAGCGCGAGGGAGGGGGTCCTACAATGAGCAGTTCTTC

abundance: -
v_gene: TRBV6-5
j_gene: TRBJ2-7
d_gene: -
CDR3aa: CASNSGLELYEQYF
CDR3nt: TGTGCCAGCAACTCTGGACTGGAGCTCTACGAGCAGTACTTC

abundance: -
v_gene: TRBV4-1
j_gene: TRBJ2-7
d_gene: -
CDR3aa: CASSQGTGTYEQYF
CDR3nt: TGCGCCAGCAGCCAAGGGACCGGGACCTACGAGCAGTACTTC

abundance: few
v_gene: TRBV19
j_gene: TRBJ1-2
d_gene: TRBD1
CDR3aa: CASRTGYYGYTF
CDR3nt: TGTGCCAGTAGGACAGGGTACTATGGCTACACCTTC

abundance: -
v_gene: TRBV6-5
j_gene: TRBJ1-1
d_gene: TRBD1
CDR3aa: CASSRTGEVAFF
CDR3nt: TGTGCCAGCAGTCGGACAGGGGAAGTAGCTTTCTTT

abundance: -
v_gene: TRBV13
j_gene: TRBJ2-3
d_gene: TRBD2
CDR3aa: CASSFGTSGSTDTQYF
CDR3nt: TGTGCCAGCAGCTTCGGGACTAGCGGTAGCACAGATACGCAGTATTTT

abundance: -
v_gene: TRBV12-5
j_gene: TRBJ2-3
d_gene: TRBD1
CDR3aa: CASGSYDATGHTDTQYF
CDR3nt: TGTGCTAGTGGTTCCTACGACGCGACAGGGCACACAGATACGCAGTATTTT

abundance: -
v_gene: TRBV6-1
j_gene: TRBJ2-3
d_gene: -
CDR3aa: CASLVRADTQYF
CDR3nt: TGTGCCAGTTTGGTCCGGGCAGATACGCAGTATTTT

abundance: -
v_gene: TRBV30
j_gene: TRBJ2-2
d_gene: TRBD1
CDR3aa: CAWSVLLGQGVFTGELFF
CDR3nt: TGTGCCTGGAGTGTACTTCTGGGACAGGGGGTATTCACCGGGGAGCTGTTTTTT

abundance: -
v_gene: TRBV19
j_gene: TRBJ1-5
d_gene: TRBD1
CDR3aa: CASSRDRAQPQHF
CDR3nt: TGTGCCAGTAGCCGCGACAGGGCCCAGCCCCAGCATTTT

abundance: few
v_gene: TRBV6-5
j_gene: TRBJ1-2
d_gene: TRBD1
CDR3aa: CASSLRQGTVVGYTF
CDR3nt: TGTGCCAGCAGCCTGAGACAGGGAACCGTGGTTGGCTACACCTTC

abundance: -
v_gene: TRBV6-5
j_gene: TRBJ2-1
d_gene: TRBD2
CDR3aa: CASRVAGAYNEQFF
CDR3nt: TGTGCCAGCAGGGTAGCGGGGGCCTACAATGAGCAGTTCTTC

abundance: -
v_gene: TRBV7-2
j_gene: TRBJ1-3
d_gene: TRBD1
CDR3aa: CASSLVFRDRGYGNTIYF
CDR3nt: TGTGCCAGCAGCTTAGTTTTTCGGGACAGGGGTTACGGAAACACCATATATTTT

abundance: -
v_gene: TRBV7-9
j_gene: TRBJ2-7
d_gene: TRBD2
CDR3aa: CASSFPGLAGGDEQYF
CDR3nt: TGTGCCAGCAGCTTTCCGGGACTAGCGGGAGGCGACGAGCAGTACTTC

abundance: -
v_gene: TRBV28
j_gene: TRBJ2-1
d_gene: TRBD2
CDR3aa: CASSLPSLAGGYNEQFF
CDR3nt: TGTGCCAGCAGTTTACCATCACTAGCGGGAGGTTACAATGAGCAGTTCTTC